This paragraph reports one T cell receptor (beta chain). Its antigen is unidentified. The data originate from a study of shared clonotypes between healthy human individuals. The data were produced by immunoSEQ multiplex PCR, yet TCRdb's version contains in-frame clones alone and is incomplete. This sample yields 1,100,000 or so clones, of which about 80% are seen a single time; under 0.6% belongs to the top ten. The CDR3 is 15 amino acids. CDR1 MNHEY and CDR2 SMNVEV come from the germline V gene (reference sequence). The V gene end was trimmed by 4 bases and the J gene end by 5 bases; junction bases not matched to a gene: 9. General study findings and limits: How much donors shared clonotypes was expected to be affected by sequencing depth.

Specimen: memory CD4+ T cells from PBMCs. Subset of the sample: CD45RA-negative fraction. This receptor was identified in a man aged 18-30 years in good health. Some clones in this sample may be carry-over from other donors' samples. This sequence joins TRBV27 and TRBJ1-1; 8 nucleotides agree with TRBD1. CDR3 loop: CASSSRARGLTEAFF. In nucleotides, the CDR3 is TGTGCCAGCAGTTCGCGGGCCAGGGGGCTTACTGAAGCTTTCTTT.